These 16 T cell receptor beta chains share one sample of origin, sequenced in a study of T cell responses to AZD1222 COVID-19 vaccine. The data were produced by immunoSEQ multiplex PCR, yet TCRdb's version contains in-frame clones alone and is incomplete. The sample includes about 83,000 clones, around 90% of them seen just once. The material was peripheral blood, obtained 28 days after the second AZD1222 dose. The receptors derive from an adult who received the AZD1222 COVID-19 vaccine.

This chain links TRBV28 with TRBJ1-2, with D tentatively TRBD1 (6 bases). The CDR3 runs 15 residues. The germline CDR1 and CDR2 sequences are MDHEN and SYDVKM. V was cut by 3 bases and J by 5 bases, with 16 bases left in between. The CDR3 protein is CASSFPNRVGYGYTF. In DNA, the CDR3 is TGTGCCAGCAGTTTTCCGAACAGGGTAGGGTATGGCTACACCTTC.

V is TRBV5-4 and J is TRBJ2-5; 7 nucleotides agree with TRBD1. Germline values: CDR1 SGHNT, CDR2 YYREEE (reference sequence). V shed 4 bases, J shed 2 bases, and the junction held 8 bases outside the gene matches. CDR3 length: 15 amino acids. The CDR3 DNA is TGTGCCAGCAGCCCCAGGGGGACCCCGCAAGAGACCCAGTACTTC. Translating it yields CASSPRGTPQETQYF.

The chain carries TRBV28 and TRBJ1-2; 8 bases are a match to TRBD1. V was clipped by 5 bases and J by 7 bases; unmatched bases: 6. Per germline, CDR1 MDHEN and CDR2 SYDVKM. The CDR3 loop spans 13 amino acids. The chain's CDR3 is CASSPGGLGGYTF. CDR3 in DNA: TGTGCCAGCAGTCCAGGGGGCCTGGGTGGCTACACCTTC.

The count of this clone is one. The chain links TRBV7-9 to TRBJ1-4; 7 bases line up with TRBD1. The V and J ends lost 5 bases and 2 bases, in that order; junction bases with no gene match: 2. The CDR3 sequence is 14 residues long. CDR1 and CDR2 from the germline V gene are SEHNR and FQNEAQ (reference sequence). Here the CDR3 reads CASSAGQTNEKLFF. The CDR3 nucleotides read TGTGCCAGCAGCGCGGGACAGACTAATGAAAAACTGTTTTTT.

This sequence joins TRBV29-1 and TRBJ2-2, with 9 bases fitting TRBD2. This CDR3 spans 13 amino acids. V trimming: 6 bases; J trimming: 5 bases; junction bases outside the gene matches: 4. Germline loops: CDR1 SQVTM, CDR2 ANQGSEA. The CDR3 nucleotides are TGCAGCGTGCGGGAGGGCCGAACCGGGGAGCTGTTTTTT. This sequence encodes CSVREGRTGELFF.

The chain couples TRBV6-6 to TRBJ1-1; D gene uncertain. V lost 4 bases and J 1 base, leaving 7 bases between the germline ends. The CDR3 covers 13 residues. The germline V gene encodes CDR1 MNHNY and CDR2 SVGAGI (reference sequence). The CDR3 nucleotides read TGTGCCAGCAGTTTGGCCCAGAACACTGAAGCTTTCTTT. Protein product: CASSLAQNTEAFF.

The chain carries TRBV7-2 and TRBJ1-6; no firm D call. CDR3 size: 16 residues. Trimming took off 5 bases at V and 5 bases at J, with 16 bases between the two ends. Looked up from germline, CDR1 is SGHTA and CDR2 is FQGNSA. The CDR3 protein is CASSPQAPDDNSPLHF. CDR3 DNA sequence: TGTGCCAGCAGCCCACAAGCACCAGATGATAATTCACCCCTCCACTTT. Drawing the rest from reference TRBV7-2 and TRBJ1-6, the complete variable domain is GAGVSQSPSNKVTEKGKDVELRCDPISGHTALYWYRQSLGQGLEFLIYFQGNSAPDKSGLPSDRFSAERTGGSVSTLTIQRTQQEDSAVYLCASSPQAPDDNSPLHFGNGTRLTVT.

The chain employs TRBV28 and TRBJ2-1, with D perhaps matching TRBD2 (6 bases). The V gene lost 4 bases and the J gene lost 6 bases, with 13 bases spanning the gap. Germline V gene data show CDR1 as MDHEN and CDR2 as SYDVKM. This CDR3 has 14 residues. DNA for the CDR3: TGTGCCAGCAGTTCCCCTCGGGGACTCAATGAGCAGTTCTTC. Protein: CASSSPRGLNEQFF.

The chain uses TRBV7-9 and TRBJ1-2, with a possible D match to TRBD1 (5 bases). Germline V CDR1 and CDR2: SEHNR, FQNEAQ (reference sequence). The CDR3 is made up of 16 amino acids. V shed 5 bases and J shed 4 bases, with 20 bases lying between them. The CDR3 region is CASSPLGGGSSYGYTF. As DNA, the CDR3 is TGTGCCAGCAGCCCCCTGGGGGGGGGATCCTCCTATGGCTACACCTTC.

The chain combines TRBV24-1 with TRBJ2-7; either TRBD1 or TRBD2 may fit D (5 bases each). The V end lost 2 bases, the J end lost 5 bases, and 15 bases lay between the germline ends. Germline V lookup: CDR1 KGHDR, CDR2 SFDVKD. The CDR3 sequence is 15 residues long. The CDR3 DNA reads as TGTGCCACCAGTGATTGGAAGGGGAGTATGGACGAGCAGTACTTC. Translated: CATSDWKGSMDEQYF.

V and J are TRBV3-1 (or the pseudogene TRBV3-2) and TRBJ2-6; no clear D. The CDR3 runs to 16 residues. The germline V gene encodes CDR1 LGHDT and CDR2 YNNKEL (reference sequence). Trimming removed 0 bases from V and 4 bases from J, with 10 bases in between. CDR3 amino acids: CASSQECRRGANVLTF. CDR3 in DNA: TGTGCCAGCAGCCAAGAGTGCAGGAGAGGGGCCAACGTCCTGACTTTC.

This clone was counted a few times. This sequence joins TRBV7-8 and TRBJ1-5; D is undetermined. CDR3 length equals 12 residues. V was clipped by 6 bases and J by 7 bases, with 10 bases between them. Germline values: CDR1 SGHVS, CDR2 FQNEAQ. Here the CDR3 reads CASSSPPQPQHF. In DNA form, the CDR3 reads TGTGCCAGCAGTTCACCCCCCCAGCCCCAGCATTTT. Filled out from reference TRBV7-8 and TRBJ1-5, the complete variable domain reads GAGVSQSPRYKVAKRGQDVALRCDPISGHVSLFWYQQALGQGPEFLTYFQNEAQLDKSGLPSDRFFAERPEGSVSTLKIQRTQQEDSAVYLCASSSPPQPQHFGDGTRLSIL.

The chain joins TRBV24-1 to TRBJ2-2; D unclear. Germline V lookup: CDR1 KGHDR, CDR2 SFDVKD. V shed 5 bases and J shed 5 bases, with 11 bases lying between them. This CDR3 comprises 14 residues. The CDR3 region is CATSALSGTGELFF. CDR3 nucleotides: TGTGCCACCAGTGCCCTGTCGGGTACCGGGGAGCTGTTTTTT.

This clone was recorded only once. V gene TRBV5-1 combines with J gene TRBJ2-1, with D unclear. CDR3 length: 14 amino acids. The germline CDR1 and CDR2 sequences are SGHRS and YFSETQ. V lost 0 bases, J lost 5 bases, and 9 bases lay in between. The CDR3 sequence is CASSLVEWDNEQFF. The CDR3 DNA sequence: TGCGCCAGCAGCTTGGTGGAGTGGGACAATGAGCAGTTCTTC.

This clone was seen only a few times. V gene TRBV19 combines with J gene TRBJ1-1, with 7 bases matching TRBD1. Germline V CDR1 and CDR2: LNHDA, SQIVND (reference sequence). After removal of 6 bases from V and 0 bases from J, the junction contained 7 bases not matched to a gene. This CDR3 region has 15 residues. The CDR3 reads CASRDGTAMNTEAFF. CDR3 DNA sequence: TGTGCCAGTAGGGATGGGACAGCAATGAACACTGAAGCTTTCTTT.

J is TRBJ2-7 and V is TRBV5-1; 10 bases map to TRBD2. The V and J ends lost 1 base and 2 bases, in that order; junction bases with no gene match: 0. Germline CDR1 reads SGHRS; CDR2 reads YFSETQ. The CDR3 has 14 residues. The CDR3 DNA sequence: TGCGCCAGCAGCTTGACTAGCGGGGCCTACGAGCAGTACTTC. Residues: CASSLTSGAYEQYF.